Below, one TCR beta chain is given with its context. V shed 6 bases, J shed 2 bases, and the junction held 1 base outside the gene matches. The V gene's germline CDR1 is WSHSY and CDR2 SAAADI. The CDR3 is 14 residues long. The data stem from a study of early stage breast cancer tumors. Overall study: Approximately 9.4-fold was the mean read coverage per sample.

Data came from immunoSEQ multiplex PCR; TCRdb stores just in-frame clones and leaves some out. This table has about 9,500 clones, roughly 70% appearing once. V and J are TRBV10-2 and TRBJ2-7; 13 nucleotides agree with TRBD2. The receptor's source is a person aged 50-59 years with breast cancer. The sequencing input was breast tumor tissue. CDR3 DNA sequence: TGCGCCAGCAGAACTAGCGGGGGGGCCTACGAGCAGTACTTC. Translated, it gives CASRTSGGAYEQYF.